This T cell receptor (beta chain) was identified in a study of identical twins. This clonotype occurred a few times. Via MiXCR, TCRdb re-called the 5' RACE reads, giving one row per CDR3 protein. The sample lists 1.5 million or so distinct CDR3 sequences; 32% were seen once. V gave up 4 bases and J gave up 9 bases; unmatched junction bases: 4. The CDR3 contains 15 residues. Per germline, CDR1 MNHNY and CDR2 SVGAGI (reference sequence). Sequences were obtained from cord blood. The chain joins TRBV6-6 to TRBJ1-6; 12 bases align to TRBD1. This sequence originates from a newborn girl in good health. The chain's CDR3 is CASSSTGQGASPLHF. CDR3 coding DNA: TGTGCCAGCAGTTCAACGGGACAGGGGGCTTCACCCCTCCACTTT.